The 14 T cell receptor beta chains below come from one sample, sequenced in a study of PD-L1 blockade in urothelial cancer. Time point defined: pretreatment peripheral blood. Some clones are missing from TCRdb's copy, which holds only in-frame ones; the method was immunoSEQ multiplex PCR. The data hold tens of thousands of clones, with roughly 77% observed a single time. The source was PBMCs, collected around atezolizumab (anti-PD-L1) treatment. All receptors come from a man aged 65-85 years with urothelial cancer.

This clone was recorded once. This chain joins TRBV9 and TRBJ1-4, with TRBD1 matching 7 bases. CDR1 is SGDLS and CDR2 is YYNGEE in the germline V gene. V was clipped by 4 bases and J by 2 bases; unmatched bases: 5. This CDR3 has 15 amino acids. CDR3 DNA: TGTGCCAGCAGCCCGACAGGGAGGACTAATGAAAAACTGTTTTTT. This codes for CASSPTGRTNEKLFF.

The gene calls are TRBV7-2 and TRBJ2-7; 9 bases fit TRBD1. The CDR3 loop spans 14 amino acids. J was trimmed by 5 bases and V by 5 bases; bases with no gene match: 7. Germline V CDR1 and CDR2: SGHTA, FQGNSA. CDR3 bases: TGTGCCAGCAGCCGATCGGGACAGGGTAACGAGCAGTACTTC. Its protein product is CASSRSGQGNEQYF.

This sequence joins TRBV6-6 and TRBJ1-6; D is uncertain. The CDR3 runs 14 residues. The germline V gene encodes CDR1 MNHNY and CDR2 SVGAGI (reference sequence). The V end was cut by 7 bases, the J end by 6 bases, with 13 bases between. In DNA form, the CDR3 reads TGTGCCAGCAACCCTGGGCAGAGTAATTCACCCCTCCACTTT. As protein: CASNPGQSNSPLHF.

The CDR3, as DNA: TGTGCCAGCAGTGATTATCGGCGGGGAAACCAAGAGACCCAGTACTTC. Amino acid sequence: CASSDYRRGNQETQYF. The V and J genes are TRBV25-1 and TRBJ2-5; tentatively, D is TRBD2 (6 bases). V lost 3 bases, J lost 0 bases, and 14 bases lay in between. Germline CDR1 reads MGHDK; CDR2 reads SYGVNS. The CDR3 is 16 amino acids.

This chain links TRBV7-9 with TRBJ2-3; 9 nucleotides line up with TRBD1. Germline V gene data show CDR1 as SEHNR and CDR2 as FQNEAQ (reference sequence). This CDR3 is 14 amino acids long. V lost 5 bases to trimming and J lost 7 bases; unmatched junction nucleotides: 7. The CDR3 nucleotides are TGTGCCAGCAGCCTAACAGGGGGCGCGAATACGCAGTATTTT. Its translation is CASSLTGGANTQYF.

The chain combines TRBV9 with TRBJ1-5; 8 bases are a match to TRBD1. Germline V gene data show CDR1 as SGDLS and CDR2 as YYNGEE. The CDR3 runs to 16 residues. Losses at the gene ends were 0 bases for V and 3 bases for J; bases not matched to a gene: 5. CDR3: CASSVGATGVNQPQHF. DNA for the CDR3: TGTGCCAGCAGCGTAGGAGCGACAGGGGTCAATCAGCCCCAGCATTTT.

This clone is a singleton in its sample. This rearrangement joins TRBV2 to TRBJ2-2, with D possibly TRBD2 on 5 matching bases. Germline CDR1 reads SNHLY; CDR2 reads FYNNEI. Trimming pared 1 base from V and 2 bases from J, leaving 8 bases between. This CDR3 contains 15 residues. CDR3 DNA: TGTGCCAGCAGTGAAGGCCGGGATAACACCGGGGAGCTGTTTTTT. Translating gives CASSEGRDNTGELFF.

This chain joins TRBV28 and TRBJ1-1; TRBD1 might be the D (5 bases). The length of the CDR3 is 16 residues. V gave up 1 base and J gave up 0 bases, with 12 bases separating them. From germline, CDR1 is MDHEN and CDR2 SYDVKM. The CDR3 loop reads CASSLYRGEMNTEAFF. Written as DNA, the CDR3 is TGTGCCAGCAGTTTATATAGGGGTGAGATGAACACTGAAGCTTTCTTT.

The CDR3 DNA follows: TGTGCTCTCGAGGAAGCCAAAAACATTCAGTACTTC. It translates to CALEEAKNIQYF. V and J are TRBV30 and TRBJ2-4; no definite D call. There are 12 residues in the CDR3. Germline values: CDR1 GTSNPN, CDR2 SVGIG (reference sequence).

This rearrangement joins TRBV11-2 to TRBJ2-7; no firm D call. Trimming left V 0 bases short and J 2 bases short, with 8 bases between. The germline gives CDR1 SGHAT, CDR2 FQNNGV. The CDR3 runs 14 residues. CDR3 region: CASSLDSRTYEQYF. Here the CDR3 DNA reads TGTGCCAGCAGCTTAGACTCCAGAACCTACGAGCAGTACTTC.

The V call is TRBV5-1, the J call TRBJ2-1; 9 positions agree with TRBD2. The ends lost 4 bases at V and 9 bases at J; junction bases unmatched: 8. The CDR3 is 14 residues long. From germline, CDR1 is SGHRS and CDR2 YFSETQ. The CDR3 spells CASSIIAGEGEQFF. Here the CDR3 DNA reads TGCGCCAGCAGCATTATAGCGGGAGAGGGTGAGCAGTTCTTC.

In its sample, this clone was seen once. The chain has TRBV25-1 and TRBJ2-1, with 7 bases identical to TRBD2. Looked up from germline, CDR1 is MGHDK and CDR2 is SYGVNS. CDR3 length: 15 residues. J lost 1 base, V lost 5 bases, and 5 bases had no gene match. This CDR3 is CASSLPGGSYNEQFF. DNA for the CDR3: TGTGCCAGCAGTCTACCGGGGGGATCCTACAATGAGCAGTTCTTC.

There are a few counts of this clone. This chain links TRBV10-3 with TRBJ2-7; 10 nucleotides align to TRBD1. This CDR3 has 14 amino acids. In germline, CDR1 is ENHRY, CDR2 SYGVKD. The V segment lost 4 bases and the J segment 4 bases; nucleotides outside the gene matches: 4. CDR3 in DNA: TGTGCCATCAGTGGGCGGGACAGGGGTTACGAGCAGTACTTC. As protein: CAISGRDRGYEQYF.

The chain is built from TRBV20-1 and TRBJ2-3, with TRBD2 matching over 7 bases. Per the germline V gene, CDR1 is DFQATT and CDR2 is SNEGSKA (reference sequence). The CDR3 is 11 amino acids. The trim removed 2 bases at V and 11 bases at J, leaving 4 bases unmatched. CDR3 region: CSARLGGLQYF. CDR3 sequence (DNA): TGCAGTGCTAGACTCGGGGGGTTGCAGTATTTT.